This TCR beta chain was profiled in a study of sequential checkpoint blockade in melanoma. Treatment: randomized to nivolumab then ipilimumab (arm A) or the reverse (arm B). No patient had prior DNA-damaging chemotherapy. V lost 4 bases, J lost 7 bases, and 7 bases stayed unmatched. Germline V gene data show CDR1 as MNHEY and CDR2 as SMNVEV (reference sequence). This CDR3 region has 14 residues. Clones were read by immunoSEQ multiplex PCR, and TCRdb kept only the in-frame ones, dropping some. The sample includes about 22,000 clones, roughly 70% of them seen just once. Sequencing used CD8+ T cells sorted from blood (inferred from file names), obtained from a patient given nivolumab and ipilimumab in sequence. This clonotype originated in a human donor with melanoma. V gene TRBV27 combines with J gene TRBJ1-2, with 9 bases that match TRBD1. This CDR3 is CASSYTGGLSGYTF. The CDR3 nucleotides are TGTGCCAGCAGTTACACAGGGGGCTTAAGTGGCTACACCTTC.